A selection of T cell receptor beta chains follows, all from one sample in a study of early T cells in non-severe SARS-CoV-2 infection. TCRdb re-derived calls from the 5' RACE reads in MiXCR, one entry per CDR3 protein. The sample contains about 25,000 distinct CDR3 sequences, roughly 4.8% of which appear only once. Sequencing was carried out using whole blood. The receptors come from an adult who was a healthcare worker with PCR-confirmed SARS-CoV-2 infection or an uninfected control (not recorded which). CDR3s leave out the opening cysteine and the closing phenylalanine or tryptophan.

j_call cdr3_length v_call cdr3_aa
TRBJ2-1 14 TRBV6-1 ASSEAMAADYNEQF
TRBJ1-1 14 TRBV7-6 ASSLRWQPMNTEAF
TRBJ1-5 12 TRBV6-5 ASSGLGGNQPQH
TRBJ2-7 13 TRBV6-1 ASSVWGTNSYEQY
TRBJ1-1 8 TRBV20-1 SARIVEAF
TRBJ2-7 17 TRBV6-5 ASSYKAWDFSSSSYEQY
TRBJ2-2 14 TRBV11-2 ASSFSDPPLRGELF
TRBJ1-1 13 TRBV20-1 SAAPWEGESPEAF
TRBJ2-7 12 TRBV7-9 AARSGGPSYEQY
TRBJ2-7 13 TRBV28 ASSRGGQGAHEQY
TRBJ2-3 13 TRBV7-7 ASSLVCPSTDTQY
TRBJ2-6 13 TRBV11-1 ASSLGTSGANVLT
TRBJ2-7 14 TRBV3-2 ASSQRLAGTSYEQY
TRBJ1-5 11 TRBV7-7 ASSSGFNQPQH
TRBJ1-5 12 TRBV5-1 ASSLGSGGGPQH
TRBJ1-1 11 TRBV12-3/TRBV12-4 ASSFVGNTEAF
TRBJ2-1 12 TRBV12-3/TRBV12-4 ASSFSAPYNEQF
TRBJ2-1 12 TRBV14 ASSPTSGSNEQF
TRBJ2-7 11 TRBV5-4 AWGYQSSYEQY
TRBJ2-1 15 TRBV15 ATSSATGVSSYNEQF
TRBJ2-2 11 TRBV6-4 ASIPSNTGELF
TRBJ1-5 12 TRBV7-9 ASSLGDRNQPQH
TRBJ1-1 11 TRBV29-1 SVENRGYGEAF
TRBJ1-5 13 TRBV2 ASSDRQGANQPQH
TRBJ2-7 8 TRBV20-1 SASPPEQY
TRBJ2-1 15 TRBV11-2 ASSLDIVRTSGGKQF
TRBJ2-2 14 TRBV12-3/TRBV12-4 ASSLRGGGNTGELF
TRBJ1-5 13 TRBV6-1 ASSESTGGNQPQH
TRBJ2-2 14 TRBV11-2 ASSPIRGGVSGELF